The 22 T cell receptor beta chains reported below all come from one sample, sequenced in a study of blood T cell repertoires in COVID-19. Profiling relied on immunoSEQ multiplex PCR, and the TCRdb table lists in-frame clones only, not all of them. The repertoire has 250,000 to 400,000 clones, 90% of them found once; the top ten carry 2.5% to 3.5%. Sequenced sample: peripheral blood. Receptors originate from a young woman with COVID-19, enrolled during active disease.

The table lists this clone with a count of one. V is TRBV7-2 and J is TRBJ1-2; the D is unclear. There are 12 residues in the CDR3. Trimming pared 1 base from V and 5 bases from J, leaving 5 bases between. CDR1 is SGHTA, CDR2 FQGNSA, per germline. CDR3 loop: CASSLVDYGYTF. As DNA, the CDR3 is TGTGCCAGCAGCTTAGTAGATTATGGCTACACCTTC.

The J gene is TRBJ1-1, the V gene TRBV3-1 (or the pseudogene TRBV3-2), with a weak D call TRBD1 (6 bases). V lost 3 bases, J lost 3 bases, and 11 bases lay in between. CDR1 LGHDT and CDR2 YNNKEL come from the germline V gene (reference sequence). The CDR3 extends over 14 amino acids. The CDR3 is CASSQGAFDTEAFF. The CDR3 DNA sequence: TGTGCCAGCAGCCAGGGGGCGTTTGACACTGAAGCTTTCTTT.

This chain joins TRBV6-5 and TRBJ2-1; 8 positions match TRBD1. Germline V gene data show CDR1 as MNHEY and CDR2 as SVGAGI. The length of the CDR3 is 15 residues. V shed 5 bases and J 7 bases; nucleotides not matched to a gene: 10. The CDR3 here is CASSRGQGALNEQFF. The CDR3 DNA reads TGTGCCAGCAGTAGAGGTCAGGGGGCACTTAATGAGCAGTTCTTC.

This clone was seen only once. The DNA of the CDR3 is TGTGCCAGTAGTAGGGAGGCGAAAGAGACCCAGTACTTC. Its translation: CASSREAKETQYF. The chain carries TRBV19 and TRBJ2-5; maybe TRBD2 (6 bases). V dropped 4 bases and J dropped 3 bases, with 9 bases sitting between them. Germline V gene lookup returns CDR1 LNHDA and CDR2 SQIVND (reference sequence). The CDR3 length is 13 residues.

DNA for the CDR3: TGTGCCTGGAATGGGCAGGGGGCGAGAAGGTATGGCTACACCTTC. Translated: CAWNGQGARRYGYTF. J is TRBJ1-2 and V is TRBV30; 8 bases agree with TRBD1. V lost 4 bases and J lost 5; bases outside the gene matches: 12. The CDR3 has 15 amino acids. CDR1 is GTSNPN, CDR2 SVGIG, per germline (reference sequence).

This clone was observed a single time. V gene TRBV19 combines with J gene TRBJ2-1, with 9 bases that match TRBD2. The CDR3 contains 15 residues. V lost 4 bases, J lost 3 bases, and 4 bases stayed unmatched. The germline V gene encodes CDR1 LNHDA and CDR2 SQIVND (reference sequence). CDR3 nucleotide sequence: TGTGCCAGTAGTAAGTCGACTAGCGGCTACAATGAGCAGTTCTTC. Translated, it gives CASSKSTSGYNEQFF.

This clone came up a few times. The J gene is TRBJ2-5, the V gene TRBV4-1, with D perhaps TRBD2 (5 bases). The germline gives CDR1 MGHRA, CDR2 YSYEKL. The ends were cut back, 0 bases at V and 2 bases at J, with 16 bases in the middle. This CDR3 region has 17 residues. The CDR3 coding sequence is TGCGCCAGCAGCCAAGATCACGGGATAGCCGGACAAGAGACCCAGTACTTC. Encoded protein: CASSQDHGIAGQETQYF.

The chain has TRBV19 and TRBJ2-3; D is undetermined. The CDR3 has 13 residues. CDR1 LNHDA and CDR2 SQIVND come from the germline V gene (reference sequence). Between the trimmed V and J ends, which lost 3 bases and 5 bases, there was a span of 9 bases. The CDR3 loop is CASSIERKDTQYF. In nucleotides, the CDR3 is TGTGCCAGTAGTATTGAGAGGAAAGATACGCAGTATTTT.

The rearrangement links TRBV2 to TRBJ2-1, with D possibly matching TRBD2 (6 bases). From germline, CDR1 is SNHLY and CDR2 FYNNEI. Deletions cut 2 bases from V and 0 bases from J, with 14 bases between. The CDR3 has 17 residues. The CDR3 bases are TGTGCCAGCAGTGAATTAACTAGCACTAGCTCCTACAATGAGCAGTTCTTC. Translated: CASSELTSTSSYNEQFF.

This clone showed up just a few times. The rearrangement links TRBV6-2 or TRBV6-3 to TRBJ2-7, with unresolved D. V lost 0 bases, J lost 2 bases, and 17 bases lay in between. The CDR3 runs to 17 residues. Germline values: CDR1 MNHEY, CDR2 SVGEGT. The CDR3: CASSYSNSPVLPYEQYF. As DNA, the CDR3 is TGTGCCAGCAGTTACTCGAACTCACCGGTCCTACCCTACGAGCAGTACTTC.

The CDR3, as DNA: TGTGCCAGCAGTGAGCGGGGGGTCACCGGGGAGCTGTTTTTT. It is translated as CASSERGVTGELFF. The chain combines TRBV6-1 with TRBJ2-2; TRBD2 aligns across 8 bases. Germline V CDR1 and CDR2: MNHNS, SASEGT. V shed 3 bases, J shed 4 bases, and the junction held 1 base outside the gene matches. The CDR3 consists of 14 residues.

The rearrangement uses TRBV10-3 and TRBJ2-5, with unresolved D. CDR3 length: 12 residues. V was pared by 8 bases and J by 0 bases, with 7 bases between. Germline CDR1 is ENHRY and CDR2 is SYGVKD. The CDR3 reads CAIVAYQETQYF. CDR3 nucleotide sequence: TGTGCCATCGTGGCATACCAAGAGACCCAGTACTTC.

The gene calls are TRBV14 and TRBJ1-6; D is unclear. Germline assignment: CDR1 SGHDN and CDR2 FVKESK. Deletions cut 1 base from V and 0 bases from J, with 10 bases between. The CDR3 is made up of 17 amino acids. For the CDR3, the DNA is TGTGCCAGCAGCCAAGGAGCGCGCAGCTCCTATAATTCACCCCTCCACTTT. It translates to CASSQGARSSYNSPLHF.

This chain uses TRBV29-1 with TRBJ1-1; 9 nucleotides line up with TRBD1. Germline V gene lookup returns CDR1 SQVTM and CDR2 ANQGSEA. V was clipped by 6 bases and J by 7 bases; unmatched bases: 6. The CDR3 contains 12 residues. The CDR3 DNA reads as TGCAGCGTGGACAGGGGAAAAAATGAAGCTTTCTTT. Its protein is CSVDRGKNEAFF.

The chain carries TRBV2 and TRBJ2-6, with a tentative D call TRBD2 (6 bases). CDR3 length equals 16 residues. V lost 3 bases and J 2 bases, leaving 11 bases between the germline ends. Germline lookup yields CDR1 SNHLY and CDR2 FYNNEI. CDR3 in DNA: TGTGCCAGCAGTGAGGAGGGACGGGCTGGGGCCAACGTCCTGACTTTC. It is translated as CASSEEGRAGANVLTF.

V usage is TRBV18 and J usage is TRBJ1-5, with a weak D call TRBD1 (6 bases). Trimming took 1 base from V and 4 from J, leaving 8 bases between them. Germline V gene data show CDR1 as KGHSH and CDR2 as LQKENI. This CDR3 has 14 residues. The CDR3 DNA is TGTGCCAGCTCACCACGACAGGAAAATCAGCCCCAGCATTTT. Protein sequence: CASSPRQENQPQHF. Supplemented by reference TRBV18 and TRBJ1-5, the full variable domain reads NAGVMQNPRHLVRRRGQEARLRCSPMKGHSHVYWYRQLPEEGLKFMVYLQKENIIDESGMPKERFSAEFPKEGPSILRIQQVVRGDSAAYFCASSPRQENQPQHFGDGTRLSIL.

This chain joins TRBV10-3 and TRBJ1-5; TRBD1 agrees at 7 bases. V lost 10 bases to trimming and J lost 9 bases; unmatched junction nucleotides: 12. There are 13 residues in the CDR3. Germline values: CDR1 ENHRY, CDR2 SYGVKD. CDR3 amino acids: CATNSDRERPQHF. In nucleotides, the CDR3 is TGTGCCACCAATTCAGACAGGGAGAGGCCCCAGCATTTT.

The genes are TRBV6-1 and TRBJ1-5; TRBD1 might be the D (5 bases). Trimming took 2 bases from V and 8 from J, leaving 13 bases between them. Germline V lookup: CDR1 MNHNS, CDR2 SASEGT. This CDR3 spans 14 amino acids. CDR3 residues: CASSEWARGEPQHF. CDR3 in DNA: TGTGCCAGCAGTGAATGGGCAAGGGGTGAGCCCCAGCATTTT.

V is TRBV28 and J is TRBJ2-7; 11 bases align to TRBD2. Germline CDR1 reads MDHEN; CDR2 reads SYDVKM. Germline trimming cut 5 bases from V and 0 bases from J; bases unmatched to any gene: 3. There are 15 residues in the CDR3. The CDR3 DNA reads TGTGCCAGCAGTCTAGCGGGAGGCCTCTCCTACGAGCAGTACTTC. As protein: CASSLAGGLSYEQYF.

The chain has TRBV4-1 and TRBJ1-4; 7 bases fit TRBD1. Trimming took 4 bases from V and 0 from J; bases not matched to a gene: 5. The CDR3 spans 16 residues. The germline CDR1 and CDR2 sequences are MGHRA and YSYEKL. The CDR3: CASSPPGQPTNEKLFF. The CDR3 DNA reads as TGCGCCAGCAGCCCCCCGGGACAGCCAACTAATGAAAAACTGTTTTTT.

CDR3 sequence: CASTLSGTFEKLFF. The DNA for the CDR3 is TGTGCCAGCACCCTCTCCGGGACATTTGAAAAACTGTTTTTT. The chain links TRBV28 to TRBJ1-4; D is perhaps TRBD1 (6 bases). V was trimmed by 7 bases and J by 7 bases, leaving 16 bases between them. Germline V lookup: CDR1 MDHEN, CDR2 SYDVKM. The CDR3 has 14 residues.

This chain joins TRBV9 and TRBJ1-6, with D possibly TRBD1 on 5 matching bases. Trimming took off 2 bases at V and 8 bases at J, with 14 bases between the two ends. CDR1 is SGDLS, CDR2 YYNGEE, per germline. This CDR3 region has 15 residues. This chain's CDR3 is CASSVRGVGDSPLHF. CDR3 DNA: TGTGCCAGCAGCGTTCGGGGGGTGGGGGATTCACCCCTCCACTTT.